This paragraph covers one T cell receptor (beta chain) sequence. This clonotype has ten or more counts. Its antigen remains unidentified. Base qualities are not provided; no much larger clone lies one nucleotide away. The germline V gene encodes CDR1 ENHRY and CDR2 SYGVKD. The CDR3 goes from the cysteine to the phenylalanine over 14 residues. This entry keeps only the CDR3 DNA: 42 bases, framed from base 1. Trimming removed 2 bases from V and 7 bases from J; the gene matches leave 4 bases unexplained. Only healthy Caucasian donors were included. The twin cohort comprised three pairs of female monozygotic twins, all aged roughly 18 to 30 years. CD4+ and CD8+ T cell populations were isolated with positive isolation kits from Invitrogen. Library construction relied on 5' RACE. Sequenced using an Illumina HiSeq 2000. A universal primer binding site was introduced by template switching, and a unique molecular identifier was present in the final cDNA, enabling accurate counting of TCR cDNA molecules. Specific primers in the conserved constant-segment region were used to synthesize first-strand cDNA for the TCR alpha and beta chains. To control for contamination, every cDNA library was double barcoded, receiving both a SMART-Mk sample barcode and Illumina barcodes. TruSeq adapter sequences along with Illumina sample barcodes were introduced in two successive PCR steps. Sequencing of the TCR alpha and beta cDNA libraries was done on the Illumina HiSeq platform using custom primers. The study's processing was this. MiGEC processed the raw reads to extract unique molecular identifiers, while MiXCR was used to determine the CDR3 positions. For each individual, recombination models were inferred using an EM algorithm with the repgenHMM and IGoR tools. Shared clonotypes were analyzed with the tcR package in R, and sharing was normalized by the product of cloneset sizes. To study raw recombination without the effects of thymic and clonal selection, out-of-frame nonproductive sequences were analyzed. TCRdb trimmed public reads at Q25 via fastp, called clones via MiXCR and kept in-frame beta chains. When rows share a CDR3 protein, they turn into one entry using the most common DNA and genes. The V and J calls follow TCRdb's processing rather than the paper's. The sample data list 500,000 to 650,000 distinct CDR3 sequences, and about 20% of these were observed just once. Together, the top ten hold approximately 0.52% of the sample.

This record belongs to a study of identical twins (dated by TCRdb to about 2016). Broadly, across the study: The study deep-sequenced TCR alpha and beta repertoires from monozygotic twins, unrelated adults of various ages and cord blood to test whether fetal clonotypes persist. Replicate twin experiments were performed at different times using different library preparation protocols to rule out contamination. Study-wide findings and limitations: Recombination models systematically underestimated out-of-frame TCR alpha sharing in monozygotic twins but agreed with sharing between unrelated individuals. A weaker excess of twin sharing was found in beta out-of-frame sequences because the signal-to-noise ratio was lowered by fewer shared sequences. Compared with coincidental sharing between unrelated individuals, out-of-frame TCR alpha sequences shared between twins showed an excess of sequences with low generation probability. Fewer insertions were carried by abundant cord blood beta clonotypes; a weaker similar trend was observed in young adult naive repertoires, while no such trend was observed in memory repertoires. Invariant T cells such as MAIT and iNKT could partly confound zero-insertion analyses, though diverse VJ usage argued against this for most clonotypes. Conclusions relied on cross-sectional statistical analysis, since the same donors could not be followed over many years.

This sample was shared with a second study, whose subject was yellow fever vaccine responses in identical twins. From that second study: The authors reported that the T cell response to vaccination in identical twins appeared partly convergent and partly personalized. Focusing on identical twins, the study followed the T cell clones that responded to the vaccine, and did so with precision.

Material: CD4+ T cells sorted from blood. The V and J genes are TRBV10-3 and TRBJ2-3, with 9 bases matching TRBD1. The sequence was collected from a woman younger than 30 in good health. CDR3 sequence: CAISEGTGLNTQYF. The DNA sequence is TGTGCCATCAGTGAGGGGACAGGGCTGAATACGCAGTATTTT.